The entry that follows covers one T cell receptor (beta chain) sequence. This sample was included in a study of blood T cell repertoires in COVID-19. The wider study: Whether acute or convalescent, the COVID-19 samples came from the United States, Italy and Spain. T cells, B-cell-depleted T cells, or PBMCs provided the cDNA or gDNA that served as material.

The CDR3 is 17 amino acids. CDR1 is SEHNR and CDR2 is FQNEAQ in the germline V gene (reference sequence). The V and J ends lost 6 bases and 2 bases, in that order; junction bases with no gene match: 11. Original analysis: By means of reference gene primer amplification, nucleated cell counts were estimated. The data were produced by immunoSEQ multiplex PCR, yet TCRdb's version contains in-frame clones alone and is incomplete. Clone size and the V and J calls come from that table; the DNA yielded D and trimming. This sample has around 190,000 clones, with about 85% found just once. The material sequenced was peripheral blood. This sequence was found in a woman older than 75 with acute or convalescent COVID-19. The chain combines TRBV7-9 with TRBJ2-3, with 10 bases that match TRBD1. The DNA for the CDR3 is TGTGCCAGCAGTTTAATTCGGGACAGGGGTTTCACAGATACGCAGTATTTT. It is translated as CASSLIRDRGFTDTQYF.